This T cell receptor beta chain was profiled in a study of T cell repertoires in cytomegalovirus infection. Study summary: Evidence of both CMV infection and a matching HLA type came from public TCR beta signatures. Overall study findings and caveats: Public TCR beta family frequency separated CMV-and-HLA carriers, including in an independent cohort. The ex vivo response was dominated by HLA-C-restricted CMV-specific TCR beta clonotypes.

MiXCR, run by TCRdb on the reads, gives a single entry per CDR3 protein. The sample shows about 470,000 distinct CDR3 sequences, approximately 42% of them seen only once. As for this clonotype: As yet, its antigen is unknown.

CDR1 is LGHNT and CDR2 is FRNRAP in the germline V gene. The CDR3 is made up of 14 amino acids. The germline V and J ends were trimmed by 9 bases and 0 bases, with 15 bases remaining between them. Sequences were derived from cultured PBMCs, sampled from culture after CMV antigen stimulation. This rearrangement joins TRBV12-5 to TRBJ2-7; D might be TRBD1 (5 bases). The sequence was collected from a human donor in good health (CMV status not recorded). Some clones in this sample may be carry-over from other donors' samples. The CDR3 sequence is CASRATASSYEQYF. In nucleotides, the CDR3 is TGTGCTAGCCGGGCGACAGCCTCCTCCTACGAGCAGTACTTC.